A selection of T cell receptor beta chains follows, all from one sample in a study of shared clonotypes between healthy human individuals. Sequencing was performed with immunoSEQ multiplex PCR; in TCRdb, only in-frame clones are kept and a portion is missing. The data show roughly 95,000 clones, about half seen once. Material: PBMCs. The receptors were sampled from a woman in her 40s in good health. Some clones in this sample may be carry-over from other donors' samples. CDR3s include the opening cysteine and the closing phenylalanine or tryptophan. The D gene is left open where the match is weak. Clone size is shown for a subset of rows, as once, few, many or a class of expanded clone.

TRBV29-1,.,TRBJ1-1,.,CSVEGNTEAFF,TGCAGCGTTGAGGGGAACACTGAAGCTTTCTTT
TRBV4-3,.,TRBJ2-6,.,CASSPTSASGANVLTF,TGCGCCAGCAGCCCAACTTCAGCCTCTGGGGCCAACGTCCTGACTTTC
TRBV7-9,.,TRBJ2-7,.,CASSLGPSDGLEQYF,TGTGCCAGCAGCTTAGGGCCTAGCGATGGCCTGGAGCAGTACTTC
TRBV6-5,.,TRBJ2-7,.,CASNRVGYEQYF,TGTGCCAGCAACAGGGTAGGCTACGAGCAGTACTTC
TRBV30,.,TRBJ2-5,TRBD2,CAWSIGLAGTEQYF,TGTGCCTGGAGTATAGGACTAGCGGGTACAGAGCAGTACTTC
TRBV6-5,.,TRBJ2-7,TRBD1,CASSYSPQGGYEQYF,TGTGCCAGCAGTTACTCACCACAGGGGGGATACGAGCAGTACTTC
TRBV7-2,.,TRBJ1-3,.,CASSPETFSGNTIYF,TGTGCCAGCAGCCCCGAGACCTTCTCTGGAAACACCATATATTTT
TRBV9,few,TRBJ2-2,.,CASTGRDTTGELFF,TGTGCCAGCACAGGGCGGGACACCACCGGGGAGCTGTTTTTT
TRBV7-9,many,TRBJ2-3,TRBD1,CASSLSTGYDTQYF,TGTGCCAGCAGCTTATCGACAGGGTATGATACGCAGTATTTT
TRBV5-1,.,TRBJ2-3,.,CASSRADTQYF,TGCGCCAGCAGCCGTGCAGATACGCAGTATTTT
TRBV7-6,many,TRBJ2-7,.,CASSLVGFYEQYF,TGTGCCAGCAGCTTAGTAGGTTTCTACGAGCAGTACTTC
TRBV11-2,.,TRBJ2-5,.,CASSLVQGETQYF,TGTGCCAGCAGCTTAGTTCAGGGCGAGACCCAGTACTTC
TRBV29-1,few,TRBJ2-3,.,CSVDAAGAFQDTQYF,TGCAGCGTTGACGCCGCGGGGGCCTTTCAGGATACGCAGTATTTT
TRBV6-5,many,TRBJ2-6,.,CASSRDSGANVLTF,TGTGCCAGCAGCCGGGACTCTGGGGCCAACGTCCTGACTTTC
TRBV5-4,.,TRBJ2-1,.,CASSQGFDEQFF,TGTGCCAGTTCCCAGGGTTTCGATGAGCAGTTCTTC
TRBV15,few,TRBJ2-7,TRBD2,CATSRDGLAGGYEQYF,TGTGCCACCAGCAGAGATGGTCTAGCGGGAGGCTACGAGCAGTACTTC
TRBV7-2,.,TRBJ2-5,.,CAGRYGGNQETQYF,TGTGCCGGCAGGTACGGGGGTAACCAAGAGACCCAGTACTTC
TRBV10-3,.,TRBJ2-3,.,CAISVSGDADTQYF,TGTGCCATCAGTGTTTCGGGGGATGCAGATACGCAGTATTTT
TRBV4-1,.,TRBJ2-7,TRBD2,CASSQGVGSGSYEQYF,TGCGCCAGCAGCCAAGGGGTGGGAAGCGGGAGTTACGAGCAGTACTTC
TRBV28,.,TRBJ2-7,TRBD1,CASSPLRTGGSSYEQYF,TGTGCCAGCAGTCCCCTTCGGACAGGGGGGAGCTCCTACGAGCAGTACTTC
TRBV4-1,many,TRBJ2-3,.,CASSYNSLGFADTQYF,TGCGCCAGCAGCTATAACTCGTTGGGTTTTGCAGATACGCAGTATTTT
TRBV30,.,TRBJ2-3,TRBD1,CAWSWGQGLGDTQYF,TGTGCCTGGAGTTGGGGACAGGGTTTGGGAGATACGCAGTATTTT
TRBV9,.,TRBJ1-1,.,CASSPYPRGLEAFF,TGTGCCAGCAGCCCCTATCCCAGGGGCCTGGAAGCTTTCTTT
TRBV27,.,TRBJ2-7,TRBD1,CASAGGQGVYEQYF,TGTGCCAGTGCGGGTGGACAGGGTGTATACGAGCAGTACTTC
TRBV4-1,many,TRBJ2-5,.,CASSPHPVPGSVSETQYF,TGCGCCAGCAGCCCCCATCCGGTCCCGGGGTCGGTCTCGGAGACCCAGTACTTC
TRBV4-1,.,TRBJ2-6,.,CASSERAISGANVLTF,TGCGCCAGCAGCGAAAGGGCTATCTCTGGGGCCAACGTCCTGACTTTC
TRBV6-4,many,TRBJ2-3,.,CASSDKGGTDTQYF,TGTGCCAGCAGTGATAAGGGAGGCACAGATACGCAGTATTTT
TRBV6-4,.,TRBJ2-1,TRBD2,CASSAGLAGGDEQFF,TGTGCCAGCAGTGCAGGACTAGCGGGAGGGGATGAGCAGTTCTTC
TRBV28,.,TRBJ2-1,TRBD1,CASVGTGSYNEQFF,TGTGCCAGCGTTGGGACAGGGTCCTACAATGAGCAGTTCTTC
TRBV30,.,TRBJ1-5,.,CAWTGKGGNQPQHF,TGTGCCTGGACAGGGAAGGGTGGCAATCAGCCCCAGCATTTT
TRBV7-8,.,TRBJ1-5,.,CASSLQENQPQHF,TGTGCCAGCAGCTTACAGGAGAATCAGCCCCAGCATTTT
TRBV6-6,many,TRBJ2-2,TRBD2,CASSYLAVGTGELFF,TGTGCCAGCAGTTATCTAGCGGTAGGAACCGGGGAGCTGTTTTTT
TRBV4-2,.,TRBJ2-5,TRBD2,CASSQVTREGHETQYF,TGTGCCAGCAGCCAAGTGACCCGGGAGGGCCACGAGACCCAGTACTTC
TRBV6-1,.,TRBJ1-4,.,CAISEPRDEKLFF,TGTGCCATCAGTGAGCCGCGGGATGAAAAACTGTTTTTT
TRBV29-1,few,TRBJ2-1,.,CSVAVIGGSTYNEQFF,TGCAGCGTTGCTGTGATCGGAGGATCTACTTACAATGAGCAGTTCTTC
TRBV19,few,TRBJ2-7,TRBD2,CASSIGTSGKYEQYF,TGTGCCAGTAGTATAGGCACTAGCGGGAAATACGAGCAGTACTTC
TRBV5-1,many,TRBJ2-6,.,CASSLAVVPGVLTF,TGCGCCAGCAGCTTGGCCGTGGTTCCGGGCGTCCTGACTTTC